This TCR beta chain was sequenced in a study of OX40 agonist ivuxolimab in advanced cancers. General study findings and limits: A proportion of nonresponders additionally exhibited low normalized T-cell clonal expansion.

Data came from immunoSEQ multiplex PCR; TCRdb stores just in-frame clones and leaves some out. Counted here are some 60,000 clones, about 90% occurring once; the ten biggest clones make up approximately 16%. This CDR3 is 14 amino acids long. Trimming cost V 4 bases and J 2 bases; bases outside gene matches: 5. CDR1 LNHDA and CDR2 SQIVND come from the germline V gene (reference sequence). Regarding this clone: Its specificity is unknown.

The receptor's source is an adult with an advanced solid tumor such as melanoma, head and neck, liver or kidney cancer. This sequence joins TRBV19 and TRBJ2-7, with 7 bases aligning to TRBD1. Sequences were derived from CD4+ or CD8+ T cells sorted from blood, sampled in a trial of the OX40 agonist ivuxolimab. The CDR3 bases are TGTGCCAGTAGTAGACAGGGAGTCCCCTACGAGCAGTACTTC. Its protein product is CASSRQGVPYEQYF.